This T cell receptor (beta chain) was observed in a study of blood T cells in healthy people across ages. Study-wide findings and caveats: It was the long-lived donors that had more naive CD4+ cells and higher diversity than aged donors.

Between the trimmed V and J ends, which lost 4 bases and 4 bases, there was a span of 19 bases. CDR3 length equals 16 residues. Germline V gene data show CDR1 as MNHEY and CDR2 as SVGEGT. Total RNA, at least 5.5 micrograms per sample, came from PBMCs. With regard to this clonotype: What it recognizes is unknown.

The second PCR ran about 6 to 11 cycles with a sample-barcoded 5' primer and J-beta primers. TCRdb fed the 5' RACE reads into MiXCR, producing one record per CDR3 protein. The sample lists about 930,000 distinct CDR3 sequences; around 29% were seen once. These data also formed part of another study, on T cells of mothers and their children. That work states: Whether related or unrelated, pairs show similar shaping of TCR recombination output by thymic selection.

The sequencing input was blood. The origin of this receptor is a woman aged 40 to 50 in good health. The chain couples TRBV6-2 or TRBV6-3 to TRBJ1-2, with D maybe TRBD1 (5 bases). For the CDR3, the DNA is TGTGCCAGCAGTTCCGATCTGCGACAGACATTCTATGGCTACACCTTC. Translated: CASSSDLRQTFYGYTF.